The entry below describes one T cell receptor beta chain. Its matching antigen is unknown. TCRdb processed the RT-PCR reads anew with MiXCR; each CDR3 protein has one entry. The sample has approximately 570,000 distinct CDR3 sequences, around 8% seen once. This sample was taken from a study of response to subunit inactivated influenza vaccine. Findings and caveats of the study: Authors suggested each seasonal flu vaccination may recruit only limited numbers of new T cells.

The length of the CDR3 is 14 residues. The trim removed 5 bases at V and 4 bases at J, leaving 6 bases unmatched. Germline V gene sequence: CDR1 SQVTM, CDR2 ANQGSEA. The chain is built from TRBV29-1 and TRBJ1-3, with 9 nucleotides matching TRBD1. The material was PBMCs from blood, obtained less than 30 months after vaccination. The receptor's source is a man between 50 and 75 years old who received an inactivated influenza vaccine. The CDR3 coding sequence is TGCAGCGTTACCGGGACAGGGAAGGGAAACACCATATATTTT. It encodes CSVTGTGKGNTIYF.